Following are 25 T cell receptor beta chains from one sample sequenced in a study of T cell responses to AZD1222 COVID-19 vaccine. Some clones are missing from TCRdb's copy, which holds only in-frame ones; the method was immunoSEQ multiplex PCR. The sample yields about 150,000 clones, 85% to 95% seen once. The specimen was peripheral blood, collected on day 0 of AZD1222 vaccination. All receptors derive from an adult in good health.

The chain joins TRBV28 to TRBJ2-7; TRBD2 matches at 13 bases. J gave up 3 bases and V 5 bases, and 1 base lay outside the gene matches. Germline V lookup: CDR1 MDHEN, CDR2 SYDVKM. The CDR3 is 14 residues long. CDR3 protein: CASSRTSGSYEQYF. The CDR3 nucleotides are TGTGCCAGCAGTCGGACTAGCGGGAGCTACGAGCAGTACTTC.

The chain combines TRBV3-1 (or the pseudogene TRBV3-2) with TRBJ2-7, with TRBD1 matching over 9 bases. The germline V gene encodes CDR1 LGHDT and CDR2 YNNKEL (reference sequence). The CDR3 runs to 13 residues. V lost 6 bases to trimming and J lost 6 bases; unmatched junction nucleotides: 6. As DNA, the CDR3 is TGTGCCAGCAGTCAGGGACAGGGTCGCGAGCAGTACTTC. This translates into CASSQGQGREQYF.

The chain links TRBV28 to TRBJ1-2; no clear D gene. Deletions cut 2 bases from V and 2 bases from J, with 6 bases between. This CDR3 has 13 residues. The germline CDR1 and CDR2 sequences are MDHEN and SYDVKM. This CDR3 is CASSLAENYGYTF. CDR3 DNA: TGTGCCAGCAGTTTAGCAGAAAACTATGGCTACACCTTC.

The V and J genes are TRBV28 and TRBJ2-7, with D possibly being TRBD2 (6 bases). V shed 4 bases and J shed 11 bases, with 30 bases lying between them. The germline V gene encodes CDR1 MDHEN and CDR2 SYDVKM. This CDR3 spans 17 amino acids. The CDR3, as DNA: TGTGCCAGCAGTTCCCCCCAGCGGGTGTTCGCTATCCCCCCTGAGTACTTC. Translation gives CASSSPQRVFAIPPEYF. The whole variable domain, remainder taken from reference TRBV28 and TRBJ2-7, is DVKVTQSSRYLVKRTGEKVFLECVQDMDHENMFWYRQDPGLGLRLIYFSYDVKMKEKGDIPEGYSVSREKKERFSLILESASTNQTSMYLCASSSPQRVFAIPPEYFGPGTRLTVT.

J is TRBJ1-5 and V is TRBV28; possibly TRBD1 for D (5 bases). The germline V gene has CDR1 MDHEN and CDR2 SYDVKM. V was shortened by 1 base and J by 1 base, with 14 bases between the two germline ends. CDR3 size: 17 residues. The CDR3 DNA reads TGTGCCAGCAGTTTATTGGGGGGTAAGGGGAGCAATCAGCCCCAGCATTTT. Protein: CASSLLGGKGSNQPQHF.

The chain combines TRBV9 with TRBJ2-1; D not resolved. The V and J ends lost 0 bases and 4 bases respectively, with 5 bases between them. The CDR3 is 13 residues long. The germline gives CDR1 SGDLS, CDR2 YYNGEE. In DNA, the CDR3 is TGTGCCAGCAGCGTAGGAATATACAATGAGCAGTTCTTC. Protein: CASSVGIYNEQFF.

The chain couples TRBV19 to TRBJ2-7; D not certain. The CDR3 length is 16 residues. Trimming pared 3 bases from V and 0 bases from J, leaving 15 bases between. In germline, CDR1 is LNHDA, CDR2 SQIVND (reference sequence). The CDR3 protein is CASSIRTSATSYEQYF. CDR3 nucleotides: TGTGCCAGTAGTATCCGTACCTCGGCAACCTCCTACGAGCAGTACTTC.

The genes are TRBV30 and TRBJ1-1; 7 bases line up with TRBD1. V lost 4 bases to trimming and J lost 3 bases; unmatched junction nucleotides: 11. The V gene's germline CDR1 is GTSNPN and CDR2 SVGIG (reference sequence). The CDR3 sequence is 15 residues long. CDR3 nucleotides: TGTGCCTGGACCCACCGGGACAGACAAGACACTGAAGCTTTCTTT. This encodes CAWTHRDRQDTEAFF.

V usage is TRBV6-5 and J usage is TRBJ2-7, with D hard to call. The CDR3 consists of 11 residues. Germline V gene data show CDR1 as MNHEY and CDR2 as SVGAGI. Trimming removed 0 bases at V and 9 bases at J, with 6 bases between. The CDR3 coding sequence is TGTGCCAGCAGTTACTCACGCCGGCAGTACTTC. Translation: CASSYSRRQYF.

The J gene is TRBJ1-1, the V gene TRBV3-1 (or the pseudogene TRBV3-2); a possible D gene is TRBD1 (6 bases). The germline V gene encodes CDR1 LGHDT and CDR2 YNNKEL (reference sequence). The germline V and J ends were trimmed by 2 bases and 8 bases, with 12 bases remaining between them. CDR3 size: 13 residues. CDR3 coding DNA: TGTGCCAGCAGCCAATTCCCCGGGACAGAAGCTTTCTTT. This sequence encodes CASSQFPGTEAFF.

V usage is TRBV15 and J usage is TRBJ1-5, with a possible D match to TRBD1 (5 bases). Trimming left V 5 bases short and J 8 bases short, with 13 bases between. CDR1 LNHNV and CDR2 YYDKDF come from the germline V gene (reference sequence). CDR3 length equals 13 residues. Written as DNA, the CDR3 is TGTGCCACCAGCGGGCCGGGGCTGGAGCCCCAGCATTTT. Translation gives CATSGPGLEPQHF.

J is TRBJ2-1 and V is TRBV7-2; no clear D gene. CDR1 SGHTA and CDR2 FQGNSA come from the germline V gene. V shed 3 bases and J shed 5 bases, with 17 bases lying between them. The CDR3 sequence is 16 residues long. CDR3: CASSLLIATPHNEQFF. CDR3 bases: TGTGCCAGCAGCTTGTTAATAGCAACACCCCACAATGAGCAGTTCTTC.

The chain couples TRBV27 to TRBJ2-7, with D possibly matching TRBD2 (6 bases). Trimming stripped 6 bases from V and 0 bases from J, with 12 bases between. The germline CDR1 and CDR2 sequences are MNHEY and SMNVEV (reference sequence). The CDR3 has 14 amino acids. The CDR3 sequence: CASRLAASSYEQYF. The CDR3 bases are TGTGCCAGCAGACTAGCTGCTAGCTCCTACGAGCAGTACTTC.

The J gene is TRBJ2-7, the V gene TRBV30, with D possibly matching TRBD2 (6 bases). Germline-derived CDR1 and CDR2 are GTSNPN and SVGIG (reference sequence). V lost 6 bases and J lost 3, with 12 bases in between. The CDR3 is 12 amino acids. The CDR3 loop is CACRISGYEQYF. The CDR3 coding sequence is TGTGCCTGTCGAATTAGCGGCTACGAGCAGTACTTC.

The chain links TRBV30 to TRBJ2-5; TRBD1 is a possible D gene (6 bases). In germline, CDR1 is GTSNPN, CDR2 SVGIG (reference sequence). V lost 1 base, J lost 5 bases, and 14 bases lay in between. This CDR3 contains 14 residues. The CDR3 nucleotides are TGTGCCTGGAGTGGTGGCAGGGGTAGGGAGACCCAGTACTTC. It yields the protein CAWSGGRGRETQYF.

The chain employs TRBV5-1 and TRBJ2-2; D possibly corresponds to TRBD2 (6 bases). Germline V gives CDR1 SGHRS, CDR2 YFSETQ. This CDR3 comprises 15 residues. V shed 4 bases and J shed 6 bases, with 16 bases lying between them. The CDR3 coding sequence is TGCGCCAGCAGCCCACTAGCCGCCACACCCGGGGAGCTGTTTTTT. Residues: CASSPLAATPGELFF.

The sample holds one count of this clone. The gene calls are TRBV28 and TRBJ2-1, with 10 bases aligning to TRBD1. Germline-derived CDR1 and CDR2 are MDHEN and SYDVKM. J gave up 10 bases and V 9 bases, and 9 bases lay outside the gene matches. CDR3 length: 13 residues. The DNA of the CDR3 is TGTGCCAGTTCCCGGGACAGGGGCTACGAGCAGTTCTTC. It codes for CASSRDRGYEQFF.

This clone appeared a single time. The rearrangement uses TRBV19 and TRBJ2-4; a possible D gene is TRBD1 (6 bases). CDR3 size: 12 residues. Germline loops: CDR1 LNHDA, CDR2 SQIVND (reference sequence). V was pared by 6 bases and J by 4 bases, with 7 bases between. The DNA for the CDR3 is TGTGCCAGTAGAGGACAGAAAAACATTCAGTACTTC. This codes for CASRGQKNIQYF.

V usage is TRBV28 and J usage is TRBJ1-4, with 7 bases aligning to TRBD1. V lost 3 bases to trimming and J lost 4 bases; unmatched junction nucleotides: 5. Germline V lookup: CDR1 MDHEN, CDR2 SYDVKM. The CDR3 loop spans 15 amino acids. CDR3 nucleotides: TGTGCCAGCAGTTTTGGGGACAGCGGTAATGAAAAACTGTTTTTT. It specifies CASSFGDSGNEKLFF.

The chain is built from TRBV18 and TRBJ1-1; the match to TRBD1 covers 12 bases. This CDR3 has 15 amino acids. CDR1 and CDR2 (germline): KGHSH, LQKENI. J was trimmed by 6 bases and V by 4 bases; bases with no gene match: 6. CDR3: CASSRSGQGAPEAFF. CDR3 in DNA: TGTGCCAGCTCACGATCGGGACAGGGGGCTCCTGAAGCTTTCTTT.

This chain uses TRBV7-8 with TRBJ2-7; 9 nucleotides align to TRBD2. Looked up from germline, CDR1 is SGHVS and CDR2 is FQNEAQ. J gave up 2 bases and V 5 bases, and 7 bases lay outside the gene matches. CDR3 length equals 15 residues. CDR3 coding DNA: TGTGCCAGCAGCCCCCTAGCGGGGACTGCCTACGAGCAGTACTTC. This sequence encodes CASSPLAGTAYEQYF.

In the case of this clone: One end of the junction varies from germline; a read error may be responsible. The CDR3 DNA reads as TGTGCCACCAGTGATACCAAATCGGACTTCCTATTT. It yields the protein CATSDTKSDFLF. This chain connects TRBV24-1 to TRBJ1-1; D gene ambiguous. This CDR3 spans 12 amino acids. Germline CDR1 KGHDR, CDR2 SFDVKD.

The chain employs TRBV6-5 and TRBJ1-5; D unresolved. The CDR3 has 13 amino acids. Germline CDR1 reads MNHEY; CDR2 reads SVGAGI. V was cut by 9 bases and J by 7 bases, with 16 bases left in between. The CDR3 nucleotides read TGTGCCAGAGTGACGGGGTTAGGACAGCCCCAGCATTTT. Translated: CARVTGLGQPQHF.

The CDR3 DNA follows: TGCAGCGTACTCGGCGGGGGGAACACCGGGGAGCTGTTTTTT. As protein: CSVLGGGNTGELFF. This chain uses TRBV29-1 with TRBJ2-2; 7 nucleotides line up with TRBD2. The germline V gene has CDR1 SQVTM and CDR2 ANQGSEA. This CDR3 region has 14 residues. The V and J ends lost 6 bases and 1 base, in that order; junction bases with no gene match: 5.

The table lists this clone with many counts. This specimen includes other DNA sequences encoding the same CDR3. This chain links TRBV3-1 (or the pseudogene TRBV3-2) with TRBJ1-1; no clear D. The CDR3 totals 13 residues. V lost 1 base and J lost 2, with 5 bases in between. Germline V gives CDR1 LGHDT, CDR2 YNNKEL (reference sequence). CDR3 coding DNA: TGTGCCAGCAGCCAAGGGGGTAACACTGAAGCTTTCTTT. This translates into CASSQGGNTEAFF.